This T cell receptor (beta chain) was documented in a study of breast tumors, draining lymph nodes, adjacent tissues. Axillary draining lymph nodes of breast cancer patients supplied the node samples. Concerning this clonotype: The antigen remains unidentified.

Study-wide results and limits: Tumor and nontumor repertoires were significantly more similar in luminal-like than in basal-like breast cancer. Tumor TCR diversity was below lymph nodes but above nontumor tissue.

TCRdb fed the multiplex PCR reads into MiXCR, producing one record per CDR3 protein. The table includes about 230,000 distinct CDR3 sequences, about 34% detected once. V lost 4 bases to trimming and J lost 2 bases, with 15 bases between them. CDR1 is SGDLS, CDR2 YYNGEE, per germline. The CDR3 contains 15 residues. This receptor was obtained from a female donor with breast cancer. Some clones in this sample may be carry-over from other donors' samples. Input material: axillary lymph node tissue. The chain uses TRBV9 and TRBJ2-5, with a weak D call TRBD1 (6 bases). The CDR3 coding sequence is TGTGCCAGCAGCCCGACCGGGACAATTCAAGAGACCCAGTACTTC. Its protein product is CASSPTGTIQETQYF.